One sample yielded the 2 T cell receptor beta chains listed below, sequenced in a study of OX40 agonist ivuxolimab in advanced cancers. Assay: immunoSEQ multiplex PCR; the TCRdb copy retains only in-frame clones and omits some. The table has tens of thousands of clones, roughly four fifths seen once. The specimen comprised CD4+ or CD8+ T cells sorted from blood, sampled in a trial of the OX40 agonist ivuxolimab. The receptors were gathered from an adult with an advanced solid tumor such as melanoma, head and neck, liver or kidney cancer.

The genes are TRBV5-1 and TRBJ2-5, with no clear D. Trimming took 1 base from V and 4 from J, leaving 14 bases between them. This CDR3 has 15 residues. Germline values: CDR1 SGHRS, CDR2 YFSETQ. CDR3 loop: CASSLRGVEGETQYF. The CDR3 nucleotides are TGCGCCAGCAGCTTGCGCGGAGTAGAAGGAGAGACCCAGTACTTC.

The chain combines TRBV5-1 with TRBJ2-3, with 12 positions matching TRBD2. The V gene's germline CDR1 is SGHRS and CDR2 YFSETQ. Trimming at V came to 3 bases and at J to 4 bases, leaving 6 bases not matched to a gene. CDR3 length: 16 residues. CDR3 DNA sequence: TGCGCCAGCAGCTCAGCTAGCGGGGGGGCCGCAGATACGCAGTATTTT. Protein sequence: CASSSASGGAADTQYF.